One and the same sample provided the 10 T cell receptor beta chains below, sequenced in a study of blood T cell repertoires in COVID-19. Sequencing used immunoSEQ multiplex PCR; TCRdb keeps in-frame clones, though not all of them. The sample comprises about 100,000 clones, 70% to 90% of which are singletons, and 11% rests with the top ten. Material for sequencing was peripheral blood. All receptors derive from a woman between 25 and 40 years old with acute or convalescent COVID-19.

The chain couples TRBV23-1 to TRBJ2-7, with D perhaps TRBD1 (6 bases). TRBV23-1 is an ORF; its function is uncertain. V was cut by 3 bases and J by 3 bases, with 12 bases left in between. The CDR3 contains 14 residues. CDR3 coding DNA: TGCGCCAGCAGTCACCACACAGGGAGCTACGAGCAGTACTTC. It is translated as CASSHHTGSYEQYF.

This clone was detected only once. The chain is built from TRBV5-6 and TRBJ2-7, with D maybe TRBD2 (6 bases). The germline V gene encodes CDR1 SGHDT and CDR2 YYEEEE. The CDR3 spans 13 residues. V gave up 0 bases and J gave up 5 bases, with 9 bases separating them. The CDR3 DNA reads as TGTGCCAGCAGCTTGGGCGGGGCGAACGAGCAGTACTTC. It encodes CASSLGGANEQYF.

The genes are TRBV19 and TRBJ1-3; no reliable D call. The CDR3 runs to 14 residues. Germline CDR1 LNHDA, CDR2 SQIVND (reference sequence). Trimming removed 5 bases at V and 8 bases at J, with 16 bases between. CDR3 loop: CASSLGPDGDTIYF. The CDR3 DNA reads TGTGCCAGTAGTCTGGGTCCCGACGGAGACACCATATATTTT.

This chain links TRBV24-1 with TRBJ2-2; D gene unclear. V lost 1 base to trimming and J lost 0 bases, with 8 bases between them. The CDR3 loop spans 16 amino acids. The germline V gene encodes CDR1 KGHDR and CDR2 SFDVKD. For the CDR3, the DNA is TGTGCCACCAGTGATTTAGGTCAGGCGAACACCGGGGAGCTGTTTTTT. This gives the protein CATSDLGQANTGELFF.

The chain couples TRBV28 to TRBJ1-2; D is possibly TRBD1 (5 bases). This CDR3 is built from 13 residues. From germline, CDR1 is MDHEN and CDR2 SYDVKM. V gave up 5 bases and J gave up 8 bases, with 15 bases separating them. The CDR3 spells CASSPSGGEGYTF. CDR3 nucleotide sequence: TGTGCCAGCAGTCCCTCCGGGGGTGAAGGCTACACCTTC.

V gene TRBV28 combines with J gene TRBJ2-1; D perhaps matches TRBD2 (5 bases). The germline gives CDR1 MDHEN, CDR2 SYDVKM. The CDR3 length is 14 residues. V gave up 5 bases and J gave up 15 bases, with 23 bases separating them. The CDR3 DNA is TGTGCCAGCAGTCCGTCGTTAAGCGGAAAGGTGGGGTTCTTC. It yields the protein CASSPSLSGKVGFF.

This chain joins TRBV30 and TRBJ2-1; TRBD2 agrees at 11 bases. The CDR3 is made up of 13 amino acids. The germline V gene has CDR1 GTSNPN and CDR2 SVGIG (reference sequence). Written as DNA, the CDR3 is TGTGCTCGGACGACTAGCGGGGCCCATGAGCAGTTCTTC. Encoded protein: CARTTSGAHEQFF.

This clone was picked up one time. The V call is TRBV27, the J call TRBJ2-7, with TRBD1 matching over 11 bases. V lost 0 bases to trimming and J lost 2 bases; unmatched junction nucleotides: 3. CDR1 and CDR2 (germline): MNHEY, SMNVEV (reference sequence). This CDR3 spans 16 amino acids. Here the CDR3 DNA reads TGTGCCAGCAGTTTATCGGGACAGGGGGTCGCCTACGAGCAGTACTTC. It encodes CASSLSGQGVAYEQYF.

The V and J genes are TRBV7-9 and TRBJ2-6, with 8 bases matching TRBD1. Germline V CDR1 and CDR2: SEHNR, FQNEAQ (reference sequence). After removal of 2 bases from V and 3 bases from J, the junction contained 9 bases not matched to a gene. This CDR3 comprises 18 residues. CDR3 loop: CASSLRAGGAVGANVLTF. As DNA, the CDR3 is TGTGCCAGCAGCTTAAGGGCAGGGGGCGCAGTTGGGGCCAACGTCCTGACTTTC.

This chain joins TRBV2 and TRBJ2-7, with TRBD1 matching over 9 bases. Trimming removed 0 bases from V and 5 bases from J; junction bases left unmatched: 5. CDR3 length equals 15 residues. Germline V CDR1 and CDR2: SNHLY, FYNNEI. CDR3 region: CASSEALGQGNEQYF. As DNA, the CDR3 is TGTGCCAGCAGTGAAGCGCTTGGACAGGGGAACGAGCAGTACTTC.